This TCR beta chain was retrieved from a study of cytomegalovirus exposure and HLA in healthy donors. Regarding the study as a whole: Accounts indicate the classifier identified cytomegalovirus status with strong specificity and sensitivity.

V was clipped by 5 bases and J by 0 bases, with 8 bases between them. The V gene's germline CDR1 is SGHAT and CDR2 FQNNGV. CDR3 length: 13 amino acids. Primers: 60 Vbeta forward and 13 Jbeta reverse. Clones were read by immunoSEQ multiplex PCR, and TCRdb kept only the in-frame ones, dropping some. This sample yields about 160,000 clones, of which roughly 85% are seen a single time; approximately 2% belongs to the top ten. On this clone itself: Its antigen is still unknown.

The sequence was collected from a man aged 35-49 years in good health and CMV-seronegative. The specimen sequenced was PBMCs. V is TRBV11-2 and J is TRBJ2-7, with D possibly matching TRBD2 (5 bases). As DNA, the CDR3 is TGTGCCAGCAGCCGCGGGTACTCCTACGAGCAGTACTTC. Protein product: CASSRGYSYEQYF.